These T cell receptor beta chains were read from a single sample in a study of graft-versus-host responses after intestinal transplantation. Their antigens remain unidentified. The assay was immunoSEQ multiplex PCR, and TCRdb's table has in-frame clones only and misses some. The table includes around 100,000 clones, around nine tenths detected once. This specimen consisted of unstimulated CD4+ T cells sorted from spleen or lymph node cells, obtained before transplant. All receptors derive from a human donor who was the organ donor for an intestinal transplant. CDR3s include the opening cysteine and the closing phenylalanine or tryptophan. Fields, in order: J gene, clone size, V gene, D gene, CDR3 DNA, CDR3 protein. The D gene is left open where the match is weak. Some rows have no size entry. The others give once, few or many, or a class for an expanded clone.

TRBJ2-7,.,TRBV6-6,TRBD1,TGTGCCAGCAGCCGGGGACAGGGGGCGGGAGAGCAGTACTTC,CASSRGQGAGEQYF
TRBJ2-2,.,TRBV6-6,.,TGTGCCAGCAGTCCCAGGGACACCGGGGAGCTGTTTTTT,CASSPRDTGELFF
TRBJ1-5,.,TRBV6-6,TRBD1,TGTGCCAGCGGACAGGACAGTTATCAGCCCCAGCATTTT,CASGQDSYQPQHF
TRBJ2-6,.,TRBV29-1,TRBD1,TGCAGCGTCGGACAGGGGACCGGGGCCAACGTCCTGACTTTC,CSVGQGTGANVLTF
TRBJ2-2,once,TRBV6-1,.,TGTGCCAGCAGTGAAGTCTCGAACACCGGGGAGCTGTTTTTT,CASSEVSNTGELFF
TRBJ1-5,.,TRBV19,.,TGTGCCAGTAGTTCGCGATCCGGACCGGGCGAGCCCCAGCATTTT,CASSSRSGPGEPQHF
TRBJ1-1,.,TRBV7-2,TRBD1,TGTGCCAGCAGCTCAAGGACAGGGGTGACTGAAGCTTTCTTT,CASSSRTGVTEAFF
TRBJ1-1,.,TRBV6-6,.,TGTGCCAGCAGTTACTCCCGGGGGCCTGAAGCTTTCTTT,CASSYSRGPEAFF
TRBJ2-7,.,TRBV5-6,.,TGTGCCAGCAGCTTGGAAGGATACGAGCAGTACTTC,CASSLEGYEQYF
TRBJ2-4,.,TRBV7-9,.,TGTGCCAGCAGCTTAGCCGCGGGTCATCGAGAGTACTTC,CASSLAAGHREYF
TRBJ2-3,once,TRBV5-1,.,TGCGCCAGCAGCTTGGGACAGACTAGCACAGATACGCAGTATTTT,CASSLGQTSTDTQYF
TRBJ2-2,once,TRBV6-1,.,TGTGCCAGCGAAGGACTACCTTACACCGGGGAGCTGTTTTTT,CASEGLPYTGELFF
TRBJ2-1,.,TRBV5-8,TRBD2,TGTGCCAGCAGCTTGGCAGGGCTAGCGGGATACAATGAGCAGTTCTTC,CASSLAGLAGYNEQFF
TRBJ2-1,.,TRBV5-6,.,TGTGCCAGCAGCTTAGGGACACAACCTTACAATGAGCAGTTCTTC,CASSLGTQPYNEQFF
TRBJ2-4,.,TRBV27,.,TGTGCCAGCAGCGATTCGGACAGCAACATTCAGTACTTC,CASSDSDSNIQYF
TRBJ1-2,.,TRBV6-5,.,TGTGCCAGCAGTTACTCTAGGGGGGGTTACTATGGCTACACCTTC,CASSYSRGGYYGYTF
TRBJ1-1,.,TRBV6-6,.,TGTGCCAGCAGTAAGGACGGTATGAACACTGAAGCTTTCTTT,CASSKDGMNTEAFF
TRBJ2-7,few,TRBV7-9,TRBD1,TGTGCCAGCAGCAAACGACAGGGCTACGAGCAGTACTTC,CASSKRQGYEQYF
TRBJ2-7,.,TRBV2,TRBD1,TGTGCCAGCACCGGGGACAGTCCCTCCTACGAGCAGTACTTC,CASTGDSPSYEQYF
TRBJ2-5,.,TRBV6-5,TRBD1,TGTGCCAGCAGTTACGGACAGGGGAGAGAGACCCAGTACTTC,CASSYGQGRETQYF
TRBJ2-2,once,TRBV29-1,.,TGCAGCGTTGAGGGGACCGGGGAGCTGTTTTTT,CSVEGTGELFF
TRBJ2-1,few,TRBV5-6,TRBD1,TGTGCCAGCAGCTTGTACGGACAGGGTTACAATGAGCAGTTCTTC,CASSLYGQGYNEQFF
TRBJ1-1,.,TRBV5-1,TRBD1,TGCGCCAGCAGCTTGGCCGGCCCCGGACAGGGGCGGACTGAAGCTTTCTTT,CASSLAGPGQGRTEAFF
TRBJ2-3,.,TRBV10-1,.,TGCGCCAGCAGTGAGACTCGCACAGATACGCAGTATTTT,CASSETRTDTQYF
TRBJ2-1,.,TRBV11-2,TRBD2,TGTGCCAGCAGATTAAGCGGGAGGGGGAACAATGAGCAGTTCTTC,CASRLSGRGNNEQFF
TRBJ1-4,.,TRBV5-1,TRBD1,TGCGCCAGCAGCAGGACAGGTCAGGGAGAGTATGAAAAACTGTTTTTT,CASSRTGQGEYEKLFF
TRBJ1-2,.,TRBV25-1,TRBD1,TGTGCCAGCAGTGAATGGTCGGACAGGGAGGTTGGCTACACCTTC,CASSEWSDREVGYTF
TRBJ2-2,.,TRBV4-1,TRBD2,TGCGCCAGCAGCCAAGAACTAGCGGGAGGTGTTTCAACCGGGGAGCTGTTTTTT,CASSQELAGGVSTGELFF
TRBJ2-7,once,TRBV5-5,.,TGTGCCAGCAGCTTGGTCCCAGACCCCTACGAGCAGTACTTC,CASSLVPDPYEQYF
TRBJ1-3,.,TRBV7-2,.,TGTGCCAGCAGCCCCACAAACTCTGGAAACACCATATATTTT,CASSPTNSGNTIYF
TRBJ2-5,.,TRBV14,.,TGTGCCAGCAGCCAAGTATGGCAGCAAGAGACCCAGTACTTC,CASSQVWQQETQYF
TRBJ2-1,.,TRBV5-4,.,TGTGCCAGCAGCTTGGTTTTGGGGGGGCATGAGCAGTTCTTC,CASSLVLGGHEQFF
TRBJ2-3,.,TRBV19,TRBD2,TGTGCCAGTAGTGGTTCGGGAGGAACAGATACGCAGTATTTT,CASSGSGGTDTQYF
TRBJ2-5,.,TRBV6-1,TRBD1,TGTGCCAGCAGTGAACGCCCCCAGGGCAGGGGGAGTCAAGAGACCCAGTACTTC,CASSERPQGRGSQETQYF
TRBJ1-5,.,TRBV6-1,TRBD1,TGTGCCAGCAGGGAGGACAGGTTGATTCAGCCCCAGCATTTT,CASREDRLIQPQHF
TRBJ1-1,.,TRBV6-5,.,TGTGCCAGCAGTCGATCCGTGAACACTGAAGCTTTCTTT,CASSRSVNTEAFF